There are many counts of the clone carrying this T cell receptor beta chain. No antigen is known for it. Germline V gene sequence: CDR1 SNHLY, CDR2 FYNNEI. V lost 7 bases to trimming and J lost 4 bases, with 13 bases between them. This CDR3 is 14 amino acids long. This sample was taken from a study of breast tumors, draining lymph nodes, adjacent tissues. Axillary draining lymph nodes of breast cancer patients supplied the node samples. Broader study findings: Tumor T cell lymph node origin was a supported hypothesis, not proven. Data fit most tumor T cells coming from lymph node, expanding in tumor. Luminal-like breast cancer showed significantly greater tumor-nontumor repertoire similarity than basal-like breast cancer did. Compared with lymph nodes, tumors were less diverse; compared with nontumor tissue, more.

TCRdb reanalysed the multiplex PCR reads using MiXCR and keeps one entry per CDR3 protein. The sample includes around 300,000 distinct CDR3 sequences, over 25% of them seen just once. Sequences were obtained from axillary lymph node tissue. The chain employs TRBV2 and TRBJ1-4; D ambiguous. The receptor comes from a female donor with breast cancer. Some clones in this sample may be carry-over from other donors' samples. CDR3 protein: CASKVEFVNEKLFF. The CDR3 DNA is TGTGCCAGCAAAGTAGAGTTTGTTAATGAAAAACTGTTTTTT. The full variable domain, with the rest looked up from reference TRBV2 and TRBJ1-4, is EPEVTQTPSHQVTQMGQEVILRCVPISNHLYFYWYRQILGQKVEFLVSFYNNEISEKSEIFDDQFSVERPDGSNFTLKIRSTKLEDSAMYFCASKVEFVNEKLFFGSGTQLSVL.